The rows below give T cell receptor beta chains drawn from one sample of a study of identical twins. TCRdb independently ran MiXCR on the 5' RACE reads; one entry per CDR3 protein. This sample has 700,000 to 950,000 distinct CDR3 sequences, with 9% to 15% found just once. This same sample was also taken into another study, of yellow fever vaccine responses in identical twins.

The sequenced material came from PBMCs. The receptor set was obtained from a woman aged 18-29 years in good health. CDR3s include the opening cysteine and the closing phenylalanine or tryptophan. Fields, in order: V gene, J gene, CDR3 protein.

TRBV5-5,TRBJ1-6,CASSGQHNSPLHF
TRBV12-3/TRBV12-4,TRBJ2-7,CASSLNWEQYF
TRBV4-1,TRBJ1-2,CASSQDHGDLYGYTF
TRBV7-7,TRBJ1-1,CASSLVWGTEAFF
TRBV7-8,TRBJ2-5,CASSLRRAGRYQETQYF
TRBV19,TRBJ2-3,CASTPPAGSTDTQYF
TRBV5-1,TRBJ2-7,CASSRGNSYEQYF
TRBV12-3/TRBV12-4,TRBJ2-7,CATRLAGGPSYEQYF
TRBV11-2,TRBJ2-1,CASSLDALLGEQFF
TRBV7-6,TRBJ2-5,CASSFFRGETQYF
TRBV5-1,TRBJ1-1,CASSLGTSSSKNTEAFF
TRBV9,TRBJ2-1,CASQPSAPYNEQFF
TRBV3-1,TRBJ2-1,CASSYRTSGNKPYNEQFF
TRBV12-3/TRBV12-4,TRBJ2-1,CASRGTTRSYNEQFF
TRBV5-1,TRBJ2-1,CASSSQLAPGEQFF
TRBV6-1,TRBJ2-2,CASSEYLDTGELFF
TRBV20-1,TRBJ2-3,CSARGPIGAGVLVTDTQYF
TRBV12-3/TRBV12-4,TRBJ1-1,CASSYMGQGEGTEAFF
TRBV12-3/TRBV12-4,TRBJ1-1,CASRAGRTNTEAFF
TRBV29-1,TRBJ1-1,CSVGHPLNTEAFF
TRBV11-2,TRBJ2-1,CASSGTGARNEQFF
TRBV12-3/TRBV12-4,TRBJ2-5,CASSGGWTWETQYF
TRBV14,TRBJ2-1,CASSQERRGENNEQFF
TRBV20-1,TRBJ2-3,CSAPGLAGRTDTQYF
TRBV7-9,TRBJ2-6,CASSPRTAGANVLTF